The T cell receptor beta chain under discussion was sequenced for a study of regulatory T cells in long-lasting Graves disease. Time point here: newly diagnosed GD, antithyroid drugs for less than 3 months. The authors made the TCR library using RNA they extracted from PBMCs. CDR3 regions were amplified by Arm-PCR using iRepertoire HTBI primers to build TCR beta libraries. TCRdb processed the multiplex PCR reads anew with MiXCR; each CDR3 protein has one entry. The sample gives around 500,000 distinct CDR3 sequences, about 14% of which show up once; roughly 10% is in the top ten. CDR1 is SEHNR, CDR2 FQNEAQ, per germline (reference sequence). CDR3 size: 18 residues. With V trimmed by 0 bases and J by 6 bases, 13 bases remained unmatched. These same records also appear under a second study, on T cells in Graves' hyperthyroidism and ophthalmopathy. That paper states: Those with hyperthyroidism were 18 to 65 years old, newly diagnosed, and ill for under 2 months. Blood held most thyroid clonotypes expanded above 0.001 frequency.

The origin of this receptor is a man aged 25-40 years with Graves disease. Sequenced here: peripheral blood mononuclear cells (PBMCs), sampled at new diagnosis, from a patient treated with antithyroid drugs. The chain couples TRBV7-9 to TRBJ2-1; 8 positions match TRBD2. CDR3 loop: CASSLAPNWRGVFNEQFF. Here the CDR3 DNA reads TGTGCCAGCAGCTTAGCCCCAAATTGGCGGGGGGTCTTCAATGAGCAGTTCTTC.